A single sample is the source of the 3 T cell receptor beta chains below, sequenced in a study of T cell responses to AZD1222 COVID-19 vaccine. Profiling relied on immunoSEQ multiplex PCR, and the TCRdb table lists in-frame clones only, not all of them. The table shows some 110,000 clones, with about 88% occurring only once. The sample was peripheral blood, taken 28 days after the second AZD1222 dose. The receptors shown here come from an adult who received the AZD1222 COVID-19 vaccine.

The chain combines TRBV5-5 with TRBJ1-1, with D perhaps TRBD1 (5 bases). V was cut by 4 bases and J by 11 bases, with 27 bases left in between. The CDR3 covers 16 residues. Per germline, CDR1 SGHKS and CDR2 YYEKEE (reference sequence). The CDR3 nucleotides read TGTGCCAGCAGCAACCGATCGGGGACTCCGGGTACTCCCGCTTTCTTT. This gives the protein CASSNRSGTPGTPAFF.

The V and J genes are TRBV19 and TRBJ1-1; D is unclear. Germline loops: CDR1 LNHDA, CDR2 SQIVND (reference sequence). Trimming took 8 bases from V and 5 from J, leaving 9 bases between them. CDR3 size: 11 residues. The CDR3 coding sequence is TGTGCCAGTGGAGGCCCGACTGAAGCTTTCTTT. Translation gives CASGGPTEAFF.

The V gene is TRBV27, the J gene TRBJ1-5; unclear D gene. Germline-derived CDR1 and CDR2 are MNHEY and SMNVEV (reference sequence). The CDR3 loop spans 15 amino acids. The ends were cut back, 1 base at V and 1 base at J, with 8 bases in the middle. The DNA of the CDR3 is TGTGCCAGCAGTTTATTGGCCGGCAGCAATCAGCCCCAGCATTTT. Its protein is CASSLLAGSNQPQHF.